What follows describes a single T cell receptor beta chain. The data derive from a study of monozygotic twins with inflammatory bowel disease. TCRdb re-analyzed the 5' RACE reads; it lists each CDR3 protein once, without DNA. In total, the table holds tens of thousands of distinct CDR3 sequences. The clonotype originates from a human donor with ulcerative colitis or Crohn's disease, or a healthy co-twin of an affected twin (not recorded which). Material: blood.

The CDR3: CSASRFTDTQYF. The genes are TRBV20-1 and TRBJ2-3. The CDR3 is 12 residues long. Germline V lookup: CDR1 DFQATT, CDR2 SNEGSKA (reference sequence).